This T cell receptor beta chain was sequenced for a study of CD8+CD57+ T cells in acquired aplastic anemia. The overall study: The sorted CD4+ and CD8+ cells yielded an average around 3.4 ug of DNA. CD4+ reads averaged about 10 million in healthy donors.

Remarks on this clonotype: In this CDR3 the conserved last residue, phenylalanine or tryptophan, is missing, so a read error is likely. No DNA is shown, since the ends of the CDR3 on it are uncertain; the CDR3 is the one TCRdb lists.

Profiling of TCR beta VDJ combinations and CDR3 sequences used genomic DNA as template. TCRdb recomputed calls from the reads with MiXCR, one row per CDR3 protein. The sample lists approximately 380,000 distinct CDR3 sequences; 60% to 80% were seen once. Germline CDR1 SGHTA, CDR2 FQGTGA. The CDR3 is 13 amino acids long, termini counted. Sequencing was performed on sorted CD4+, CD8+, or CD8+CD57+ T cells (not recorded which) from PBMCs. This clonotype was obtained from a human donor in good health, serving as a control. The J gene is TRBJ1-2, the V gene TRBV7-3. The CDR3 sequence is CASSVTYWNADTL.